These 21 T cell receptor beta chains were all obtained from the same sample, sequenced in a study of shared clonotypes between healthy human individuals. The assay was immunoSEQ multiplex PCR, and TCRdb's table has in-frame clones only and misses some. The sample lists nearly 500,000 clones, approximately 80% seen once, with roughly 13% in the top ten. Input material: PBMCs. These receptors were taken from a middle-aged woman in good health. Some clones in this sample may be carry-over from other donors' samples.

The chain employs TRBV5-1 and TRBJ1-1; 7 positions agree with TRBD1. The V and J ends lost 3 bases and 3 bases, in that order; junction bases with no gene match: 5. This CDR3 is built from 14 residues. In germline, CDR1 is SGHRS, CDR2 YFSETQ. The DNA of the CDR3 is TGCGCCAGCAGCTATTCCGGACAGGACACTGAAGCTTTCTTT. Its protein is CASSYSGQDTEAFF.

This clone was observed a few times. This chain uses TRBV19 with TRBJ2-7; 13 bases are a match to TRBD2. Germline V gene data show CDR1 as LNHDA and CDR2 as SQIVND (reference sequence). There are 17 residues in the CDR3. V was pared by 4 bases and J by 3 bases, with 9 bases of the junction left unmatched. The CDR3 nucleotides read TGTGCCAGTAGTAAGGGACTAGCGGGAAGGTCTAGCTACGAGCAGTACTTC. As protein: CASSKGLAGRSSYEQYF.

The CDR3, as DNA: TGTGCCAGCAGCAAGGGTGGGGCCCGGAGGAGTACAGATACGCAGTATTTT. Amino acid sequence: CASSKGGARRSTDTQYF. The chain carries TRBV21-1 and TRBJ2-3. TRBV21-1 is deemed a pseudogene. The length of the CDR3 is 17 residues.

The chain uses TRBV19 and TRBJ1-1; D perhaps matches TRBD1 (6 bases). Trimming stripped 9 bases from V and 4 bases from J, with 9 bases between. The CDR3 has 11 amino acids. Per the germline V gene, CDR1 is LNHDA and CDR2 is SQIVND (reference sequence). The CDR3 DNA follows: TGTGCCAGCGAACAGGGCACTGAAGCTTTCTTT. Translation gives CASEQGTEAFF.

This clone appeared a few times. The V and J genes are TRBV7-3 and TRBJ2-3, with D uncertain. V lost 5 bases, J lost 0 bases, and 3 bases lay in between. From germline, CDR1 is SGHTA and CDR2 FQGTGA. The CDR3 spans 12 residues. The CDR3 spells CASSKSTDTQYF. The CDR3 nucleotides are TGTGCCAGCAGCAAAAGCACAGATACGCAGTATTTT.

The CDR3 DNA reads TGCAGCGTTCTTACTACGACAGGGAACACTGAAGCTTTCTTT. Translation gives CSVLTTTGNTEAFF. V is TRBV29-1 and J is TRBJ1-1; TRBD1 might be the D (6 bases). The CDR3 covers 14 residues. V dropped 5 bases and J dropped 1 base, with 14 bases sitting between them. Germline-derived CDR1 and CDR2 are SQVTM and ANQGSEA.

Regarding this clone: One end of the junction is discordant with germline, which a read error may explain. The V and J genes are TRBV6-5 and TRBJ2-1, with no clear D. The V gene's germline CDR1 is MNHEY and CDR2 SVGAGI. The CDR3 is 12 residues long. CDR3 amino acids: CASSSSYTEQFF. The CDR3 DNA is TGTGCCAGCAGTTCTAGTTACACTGAGCAGTTCTTC.

The chain employs TRBV30 and TRBJ2-1; 7 bases are shared with TRBD1. The CDR3 runs 15 residues. Trimming at V came to 1 base and at J to 1 base, leaving 4 bases not matched to a gene. Germline values: CDR1 GTSNPN, CDR2 SVGIG (reference sequence). The CDR3 here is CAWSAGQASYNEQFF. In DNA, the CDR3 is TGTGCCTGGAGTGCAGGACAGGCGTCCTACAATGAGCAGTTCTTC.

The chain uses TRBV4-3 and TRBJ2-2; 10 bases agree with TRBD1. The CDR3 consists of 15 residues. CDR1 and CDR2 from the germline V gene are LGHNA and YSLEER. V lost 2 bases to trimming and J lost 4 bases; unmatched junction nucleotides: 1. The CDR3 sequence: CASSQRTGGTGELFF. The CDR3 DNA follows: TGCGCCAGCAGCCAACGGACAGGGGGCACCGGGGAGCTGTTTTTT.

J is TRBJ2-1 and V is TRBV4-1; D remains unclear. Deletions cut 1 base from V and 13 bases from J, with 11 bases between. CDR3 length: 12 amino acids. CDR1 and CDR2 (germline): MGHRA, YSYEKL. The CDR3 sequence is CASSQVGLVQFF. The CDR3 DNA is TGCGCCAGCAGCCAAGTAGGGCTAGTTCAGTTCTTC.

The gene calls are TRBV28 and TRBJ2-4, with TRBD2 identical over 11 bases. CDR1 and CDR2 (germline): MDHEN, SYDVKM. V lost 8 bases and J lost 10; bases outside the gene matches: 16. The CDR3 is 16 amino acids. The CDR3: CASQDLGTSGGRIQYF. The CDR3 DNA sequence: TGTGCCAGCCAAGACCTCGGGACTAGCGGAGGGAGGATTCAGTACTTC.

V gene TRBV7-8 combines with J gene TRBJ2-7, with D perhaps TRBD2 (6 bases). Trimming shortened V by 2 bases and J by 4 bases, and 9 bases separated the two germline ends. The germline V gene encodes CDR1 SGHVS and CDR2 FQNEAQ. CDR3 size: 13 residues. CDR3 region: CASSLLEGYEQYF. The DNA of the CDR3 is TGTGCCAGCAGCTTATTGGAGGGTTACGAGCAGTACTTC.

The CDR3 bases are TGTGCCAGCAGCTTAACTTGGAACACCGGGGAGCTGTTTTTT. Protein: CASSLTWNTGELFF. This chain uses TRBV7-7 with TRBJ2-2; unclear D gene. Germline-derived CDR1 and CDR2 are SSHAT and FNYEAQ (reference sequence). V lost 2 bases to trimming and J lost 1 base, with 5 bases between them. The CDR3 covers 14 residues.

On this clone itself: The junction differs from germline at one of its ends, possibly a read error. V usage is TRBV30 and J usage is TRBJ2-1; 7 bases agree with TRBD2. The CDR3 extends over 15 amino acids. The germline V gene has CDR1 GTSNPN and CDR2 SVGIG (reference sequence). DNA for the CDR3: TGTGCCTGGAGTGTAGGGAGCGGGACCTACAATGGGCAGTTCTTC. This codes for CAWSVGSGTYNGQFF.

The rearrangement uses TRBV7-9 and TRBJ1-4, with no clear D. Germline assignment: CDR1 SEHNR and CDR2 FQNEAQ (reference sequence). The CDR3 sequence is 15 residues long. Deletions cut 8 bases from V and 0 bases from J, with 13 bases between. CDR3 amino acids: CASVEGGPTNEKLFF. The CDR3 DNA reads TGTGCCAGCGTGGAGGGAGGTCCAACTAATGAAAAACTGTTTTTT.

The chain uses TRBV7-2 and TRBJ1-4, with D tentatively TRBD1 (5 bases). This CDR3 has 13 amino acids. Trimming removed 2 bases at V and 8 bases at J, with 9 bases between. Germline values: CDR1 SGHTA, CDR2 FQGNSA. The CDR3 nucleotides are TGTGCCAGCAGCTTATCCTGGGGGGAAAAACTGTTTTTT. This codes for CASSLSWGEKLFF. The variable domain in full, completed from reference TRBV7-2 and TRBJ1-4, reads GAGVSQSPSNKVTEKGKDVELRCDPISGHTALYWYRQSLGQGLEFLIYFQGNSAPDKSGLPSDRFSAERTGGSVSTLTIQRTQQEDSAVYLCASSLSWGEKLFFGSGTQLSVL.

The V gene is TRBV29-1, the J gene TRBJ1-1; D is undetermined. Looked up from germline, CDR1 is SQVTM and CDR2 is ANQGSEA. Trimming left V 7 bases short and J 1 base short, with 7 bases between. The CDR3 has 11 residues. The CDR3 DNA follows: TGCAGCGCGCGGGAGAACACTGAAGCTTTCTTT. Amino acid sequence: CSARENTEAFF.

The genes are TRBV5-7 and TRBJ2-7, with TRBD2 matching 7 bases. TRBV5-7 counts as an open reading frame of uncertain function. The CDR3 contains 13 residues. V lost 6 bases to trimming and J lost 3 bases; unmatched junction nucleotides: 6. This chain's CDR3 is CASKHGGGYEQYF. The CDR3 DNA is TGTGCCAGCAAACATGGGGGGGGCTACGAGCAGTACTTC.

The J gene is TRBJ2-1, the V gene TRBV2; 12 nucleotides agree with TRBD1. Germline V gene data show CDR1 as SNHLY and CDR2 as FYNNEI. This CDR3 comprises 17 residues. The trim removed 0 bases at V and 7 bases at J, leaving 7 bases unmatched. The CDR3 DNA reads TGTGCCAGCAGTGAAGCGCTTGGGACAGGGGGCGGGAATGAGCAGTTCTTC. The encoded protein is CASSEALGTGGGNEQFF.

V usage is TRBV7-2 and J usage is TRBJ2-5, with 9 bases that match TRBD1. V shed 1 base and J 2 bases; nucleotides not matched to a gene: 5. The CDR3 totals 16 residues. The germline CDR1 and CDR2 sequences are SGHTA and FQGNSA. As DNA, the CDR3 is TGTGCCAGCAGCTTAGGGCCCGGGACAGGGCAAGAGACCCAGTACTTC. This codes for CASSLGPGTGQETQYF.

V is TRBV7-8 and J is TRBJ2-3; 7 bases align to TRBD1. The trim removed 5 bases at V and 1 base at J, leaving 12 bases unmatched. CDR3 length equals 17 residues. Germline CDR1 is SGHVS and CDR2 is FQNEAQ. The CDR3 coding sequence is TGTGCCAGCAGCGCGTTCCCGAGCACAGGGGGCACAGATACGCAGTATTTT. Encoded protein: CASSAFPSTGGTDTQYF.